The sequence of this T cell receptor beta chain was determined in a study of blood T cell repertoires in COVID-19. On the study more broadly: Sources were T cells, B-cell-depleted T cells, or PBMCs; the material itself was cDNA or gDNA.

The participants were between roughly 18 and 100 years old and came from 24 US areas. In assigning cohorts, the study relied on participant-reported clinical history. Two consecutive negative NP/OP PCR tests, clearance, or resolved symptoms defined Cohort 3 recovery. Assay used: immunoSEQ multiplex PCR; TCRdb lists only in-frame clones, some missing. The table records almost 250,000 clones, roughly 91% of them present only once. Sequencing was done on a sample of PBMCs or T cells enriched from blood (not recorded which). This receptor was taken from a woman in her twenties or thirties who had recovered from COVID-19.

CDR3 sequence: CASSRGTASSTDTQYF. CDR3 coding DNA: TGCGCCAGCAGCCGCGGGACAGCGTCTAGCACAGATACGCAGTATTTT. This chain uses TRBV5-1 with TRBJ2-3, with D possibly being TRBD1 (7 bases). The V end was cut by 4 bases, the J end by 0 bases, with 15 bases between. This CDR3 comprises 16 residues. Germline V gene lookup returns CDR1 SGHRS and CDR2 YFSETQ.